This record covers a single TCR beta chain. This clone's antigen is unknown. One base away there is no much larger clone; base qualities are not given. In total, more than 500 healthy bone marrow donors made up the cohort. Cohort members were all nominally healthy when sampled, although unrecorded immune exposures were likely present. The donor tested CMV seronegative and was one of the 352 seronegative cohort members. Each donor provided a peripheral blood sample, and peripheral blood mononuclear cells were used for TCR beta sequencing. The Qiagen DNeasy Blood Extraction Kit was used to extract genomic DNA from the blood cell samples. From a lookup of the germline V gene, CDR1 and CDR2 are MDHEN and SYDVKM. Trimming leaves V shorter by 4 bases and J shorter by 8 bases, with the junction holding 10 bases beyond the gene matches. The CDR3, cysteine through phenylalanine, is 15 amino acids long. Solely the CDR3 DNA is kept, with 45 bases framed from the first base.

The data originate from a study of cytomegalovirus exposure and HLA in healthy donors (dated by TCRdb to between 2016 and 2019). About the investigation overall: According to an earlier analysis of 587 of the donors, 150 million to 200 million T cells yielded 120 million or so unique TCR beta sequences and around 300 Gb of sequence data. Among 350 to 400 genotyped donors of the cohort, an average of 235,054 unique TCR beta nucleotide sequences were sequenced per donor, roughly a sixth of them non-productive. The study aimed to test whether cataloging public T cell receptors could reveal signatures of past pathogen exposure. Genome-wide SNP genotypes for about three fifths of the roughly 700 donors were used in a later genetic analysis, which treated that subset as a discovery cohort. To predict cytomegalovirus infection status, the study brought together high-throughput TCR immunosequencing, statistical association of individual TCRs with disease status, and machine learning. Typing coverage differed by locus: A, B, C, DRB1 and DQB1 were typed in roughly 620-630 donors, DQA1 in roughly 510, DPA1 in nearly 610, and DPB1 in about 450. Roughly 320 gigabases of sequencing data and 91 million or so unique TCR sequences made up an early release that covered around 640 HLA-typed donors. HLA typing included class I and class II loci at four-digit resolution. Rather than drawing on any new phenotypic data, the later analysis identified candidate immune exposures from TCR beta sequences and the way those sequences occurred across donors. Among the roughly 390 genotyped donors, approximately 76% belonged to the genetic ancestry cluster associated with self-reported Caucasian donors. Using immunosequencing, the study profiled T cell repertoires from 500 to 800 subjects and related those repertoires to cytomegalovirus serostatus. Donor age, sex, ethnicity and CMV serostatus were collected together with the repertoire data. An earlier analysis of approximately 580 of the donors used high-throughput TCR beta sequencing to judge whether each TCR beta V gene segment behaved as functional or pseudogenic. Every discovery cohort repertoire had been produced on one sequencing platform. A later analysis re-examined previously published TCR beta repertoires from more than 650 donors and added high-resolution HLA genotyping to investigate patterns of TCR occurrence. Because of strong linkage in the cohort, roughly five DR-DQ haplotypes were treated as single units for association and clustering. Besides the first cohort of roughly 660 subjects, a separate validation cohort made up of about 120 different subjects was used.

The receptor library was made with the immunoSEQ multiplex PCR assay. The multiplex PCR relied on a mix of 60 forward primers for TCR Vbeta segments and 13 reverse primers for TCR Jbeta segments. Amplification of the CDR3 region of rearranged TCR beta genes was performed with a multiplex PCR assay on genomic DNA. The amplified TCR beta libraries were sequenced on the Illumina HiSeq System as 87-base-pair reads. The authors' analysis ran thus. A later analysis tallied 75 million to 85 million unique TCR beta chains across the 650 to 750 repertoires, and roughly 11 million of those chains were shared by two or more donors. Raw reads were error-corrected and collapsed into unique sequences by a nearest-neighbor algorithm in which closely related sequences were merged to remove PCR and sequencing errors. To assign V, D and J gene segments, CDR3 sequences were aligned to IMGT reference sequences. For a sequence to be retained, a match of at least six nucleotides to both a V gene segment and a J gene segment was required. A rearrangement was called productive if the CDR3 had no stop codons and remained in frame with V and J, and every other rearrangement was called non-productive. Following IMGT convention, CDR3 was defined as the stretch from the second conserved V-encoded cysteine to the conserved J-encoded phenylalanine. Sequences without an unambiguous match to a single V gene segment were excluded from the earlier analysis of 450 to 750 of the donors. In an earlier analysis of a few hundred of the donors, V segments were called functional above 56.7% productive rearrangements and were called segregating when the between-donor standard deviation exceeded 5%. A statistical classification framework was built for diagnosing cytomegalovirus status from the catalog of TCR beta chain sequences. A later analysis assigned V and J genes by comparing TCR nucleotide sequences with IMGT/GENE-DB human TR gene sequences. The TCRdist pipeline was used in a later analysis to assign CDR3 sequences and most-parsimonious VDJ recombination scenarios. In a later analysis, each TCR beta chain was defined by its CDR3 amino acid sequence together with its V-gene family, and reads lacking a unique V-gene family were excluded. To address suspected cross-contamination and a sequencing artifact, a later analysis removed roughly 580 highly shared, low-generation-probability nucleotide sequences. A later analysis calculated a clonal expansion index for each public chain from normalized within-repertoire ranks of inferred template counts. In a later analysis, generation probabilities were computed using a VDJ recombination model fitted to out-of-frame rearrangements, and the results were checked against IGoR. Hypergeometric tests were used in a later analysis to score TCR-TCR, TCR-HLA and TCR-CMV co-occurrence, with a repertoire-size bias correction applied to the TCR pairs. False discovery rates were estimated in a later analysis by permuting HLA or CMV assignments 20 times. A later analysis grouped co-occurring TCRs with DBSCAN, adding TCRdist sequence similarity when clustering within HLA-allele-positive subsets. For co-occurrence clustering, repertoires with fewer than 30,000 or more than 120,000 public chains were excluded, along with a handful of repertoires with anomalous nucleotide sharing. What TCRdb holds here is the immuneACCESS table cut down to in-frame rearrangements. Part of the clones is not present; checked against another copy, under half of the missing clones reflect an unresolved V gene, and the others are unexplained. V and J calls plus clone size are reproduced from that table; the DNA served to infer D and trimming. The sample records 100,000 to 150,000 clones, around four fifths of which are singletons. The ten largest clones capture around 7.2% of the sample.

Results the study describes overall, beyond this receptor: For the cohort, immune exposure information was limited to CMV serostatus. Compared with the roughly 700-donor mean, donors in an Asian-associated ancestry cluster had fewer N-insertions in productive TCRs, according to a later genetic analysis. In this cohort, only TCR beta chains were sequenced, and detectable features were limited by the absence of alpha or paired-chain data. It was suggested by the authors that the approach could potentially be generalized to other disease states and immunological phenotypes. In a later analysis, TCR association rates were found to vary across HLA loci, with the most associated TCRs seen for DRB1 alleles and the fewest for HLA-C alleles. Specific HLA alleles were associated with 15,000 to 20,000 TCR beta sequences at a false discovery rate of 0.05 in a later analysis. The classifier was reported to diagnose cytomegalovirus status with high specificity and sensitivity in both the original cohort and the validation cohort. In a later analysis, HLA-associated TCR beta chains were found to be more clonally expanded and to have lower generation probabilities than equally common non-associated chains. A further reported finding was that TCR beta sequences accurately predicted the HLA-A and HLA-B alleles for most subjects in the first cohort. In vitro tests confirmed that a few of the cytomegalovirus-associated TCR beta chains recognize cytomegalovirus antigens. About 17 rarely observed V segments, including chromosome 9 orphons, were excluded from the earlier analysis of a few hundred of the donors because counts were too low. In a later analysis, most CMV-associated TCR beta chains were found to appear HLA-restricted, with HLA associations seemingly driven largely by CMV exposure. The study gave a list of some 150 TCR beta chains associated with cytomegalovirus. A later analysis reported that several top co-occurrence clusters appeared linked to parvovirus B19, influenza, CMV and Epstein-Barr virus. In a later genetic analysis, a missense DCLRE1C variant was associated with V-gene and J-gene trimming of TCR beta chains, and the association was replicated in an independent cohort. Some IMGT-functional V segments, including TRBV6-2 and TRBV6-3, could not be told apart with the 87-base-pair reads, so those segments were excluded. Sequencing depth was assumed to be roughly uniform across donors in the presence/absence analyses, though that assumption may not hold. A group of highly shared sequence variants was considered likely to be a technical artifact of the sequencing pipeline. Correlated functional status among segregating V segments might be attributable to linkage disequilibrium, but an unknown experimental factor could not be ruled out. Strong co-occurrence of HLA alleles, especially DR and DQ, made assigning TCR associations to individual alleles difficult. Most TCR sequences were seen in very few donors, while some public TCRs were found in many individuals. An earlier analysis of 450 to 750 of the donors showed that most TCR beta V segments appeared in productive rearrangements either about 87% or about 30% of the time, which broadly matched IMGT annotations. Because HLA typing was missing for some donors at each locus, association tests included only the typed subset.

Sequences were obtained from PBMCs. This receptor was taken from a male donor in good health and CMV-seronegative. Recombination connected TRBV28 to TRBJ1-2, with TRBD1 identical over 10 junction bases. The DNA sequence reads TGTGCCAGCAGTTCACCGACAGGGGGCGCAGAGGGCTACACCTTC. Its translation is CASSSPTGGAEGYTF.